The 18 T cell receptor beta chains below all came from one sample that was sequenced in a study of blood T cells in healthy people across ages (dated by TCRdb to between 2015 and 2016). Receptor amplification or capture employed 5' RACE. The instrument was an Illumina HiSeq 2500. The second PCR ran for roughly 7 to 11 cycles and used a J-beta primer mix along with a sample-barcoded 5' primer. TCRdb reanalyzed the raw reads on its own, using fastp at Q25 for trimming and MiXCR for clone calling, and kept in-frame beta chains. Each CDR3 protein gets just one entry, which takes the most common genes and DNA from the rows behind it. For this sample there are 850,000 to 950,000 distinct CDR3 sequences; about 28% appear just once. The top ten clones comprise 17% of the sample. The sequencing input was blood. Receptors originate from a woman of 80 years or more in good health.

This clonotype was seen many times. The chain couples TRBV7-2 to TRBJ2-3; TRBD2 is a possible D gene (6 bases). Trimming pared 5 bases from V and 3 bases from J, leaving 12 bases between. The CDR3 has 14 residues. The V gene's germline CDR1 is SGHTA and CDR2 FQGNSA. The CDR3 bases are TGTGCCAGCAGCCTCAGACTAGAAACAGATACGCAGTATTTT. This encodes CASSLRLETDTQYF.

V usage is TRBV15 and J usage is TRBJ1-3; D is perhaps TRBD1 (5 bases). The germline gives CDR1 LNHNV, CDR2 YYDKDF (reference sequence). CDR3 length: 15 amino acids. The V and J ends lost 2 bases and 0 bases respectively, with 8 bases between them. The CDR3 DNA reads TGTGCCACCAGCAGATTGGACATCTCTGGAAACACCATATATTTT. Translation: CATSRLDISGNTIYF.

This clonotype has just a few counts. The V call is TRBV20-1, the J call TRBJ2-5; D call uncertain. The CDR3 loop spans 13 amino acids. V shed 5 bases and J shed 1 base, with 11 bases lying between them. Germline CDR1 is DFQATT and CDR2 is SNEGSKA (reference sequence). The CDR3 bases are TGCAGTGCTTACGGACGGCTCCAAGAGACCCAGTACTTC. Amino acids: CSAYGRLQETQYF.

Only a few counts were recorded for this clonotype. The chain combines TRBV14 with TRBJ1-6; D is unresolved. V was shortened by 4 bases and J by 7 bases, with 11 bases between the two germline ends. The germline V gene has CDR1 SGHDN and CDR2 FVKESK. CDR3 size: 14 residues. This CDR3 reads CASSPRWTNSPLHF. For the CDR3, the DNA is TGTGCCAGCAGCCCCCGGTGGACCAATTCACCCCTCCACTTT.

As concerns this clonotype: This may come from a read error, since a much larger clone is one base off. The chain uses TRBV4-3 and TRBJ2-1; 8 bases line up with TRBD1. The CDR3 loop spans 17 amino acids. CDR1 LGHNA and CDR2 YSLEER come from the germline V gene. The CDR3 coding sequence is TGCGTCAGCAGCCAAGGATTGGGGACAGGACATTACAATGAGCAGTTCTTC. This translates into CVSSQGLGTGHYNEQFF.

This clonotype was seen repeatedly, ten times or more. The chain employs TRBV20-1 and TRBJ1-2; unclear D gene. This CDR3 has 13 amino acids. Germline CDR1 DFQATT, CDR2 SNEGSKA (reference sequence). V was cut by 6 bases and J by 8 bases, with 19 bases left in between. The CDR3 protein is CSAKQPAGDGYTF. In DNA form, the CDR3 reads TGCAGTGCCAAACAACCGGCCGGAGACGGCTACACCTTC.

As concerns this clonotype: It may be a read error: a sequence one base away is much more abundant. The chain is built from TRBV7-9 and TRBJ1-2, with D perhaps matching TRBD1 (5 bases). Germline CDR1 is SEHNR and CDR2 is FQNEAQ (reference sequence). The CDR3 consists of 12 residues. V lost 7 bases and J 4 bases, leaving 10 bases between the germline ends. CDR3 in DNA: TGTGCCAGCACTGGGGCGGGCTATGGCTACACCTTC. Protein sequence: CASTGAGYGYTF.

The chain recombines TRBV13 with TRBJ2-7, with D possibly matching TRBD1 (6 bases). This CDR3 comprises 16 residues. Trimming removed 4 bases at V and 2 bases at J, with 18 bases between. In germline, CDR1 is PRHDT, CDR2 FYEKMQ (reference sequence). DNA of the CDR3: TGTGCCAGCAGCTGGTCCCTTGACAGGCGACCCTACGAGCAGTACTTC. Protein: CASSWSLDRRPYEQYF.

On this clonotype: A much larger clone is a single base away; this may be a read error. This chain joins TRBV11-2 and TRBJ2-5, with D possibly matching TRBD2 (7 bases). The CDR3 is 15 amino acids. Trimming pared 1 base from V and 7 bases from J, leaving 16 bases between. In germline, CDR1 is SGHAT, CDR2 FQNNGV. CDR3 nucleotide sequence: TGTGCCAGCAGCTTAGGGTCCAGGGGAGGGGGGACCCAGTACTTC. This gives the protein CASSLGSRGGGTQYF.

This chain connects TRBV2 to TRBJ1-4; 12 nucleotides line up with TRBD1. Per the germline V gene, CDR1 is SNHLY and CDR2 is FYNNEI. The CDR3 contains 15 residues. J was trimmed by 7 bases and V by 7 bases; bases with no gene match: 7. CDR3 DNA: TGTGCCAGCACGGGACAGGGGGCGCAGGGTGAAAAACTGTTTTTT. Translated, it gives CASTGQGAQGEKLFF.

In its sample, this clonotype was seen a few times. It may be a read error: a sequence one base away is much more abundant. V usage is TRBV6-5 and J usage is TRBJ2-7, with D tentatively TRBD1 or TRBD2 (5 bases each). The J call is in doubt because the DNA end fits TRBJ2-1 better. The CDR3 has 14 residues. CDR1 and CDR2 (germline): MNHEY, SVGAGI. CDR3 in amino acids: CASSRGREGYEQFF. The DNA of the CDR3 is TGTGCCAGCAGTAGGGGTAGAGAGGGGTACGAGCAGTTCTTC.

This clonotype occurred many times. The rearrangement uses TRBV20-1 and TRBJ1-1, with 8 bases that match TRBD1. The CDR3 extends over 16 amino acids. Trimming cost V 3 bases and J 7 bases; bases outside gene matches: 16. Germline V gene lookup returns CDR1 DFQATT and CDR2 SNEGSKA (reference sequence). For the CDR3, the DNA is TGCAGTGCTAGGGACCCTTACAGGGGGAAAGGGGTTGAAGCTTTCTTT. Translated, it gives CSARDPYRGKGVEAFF.

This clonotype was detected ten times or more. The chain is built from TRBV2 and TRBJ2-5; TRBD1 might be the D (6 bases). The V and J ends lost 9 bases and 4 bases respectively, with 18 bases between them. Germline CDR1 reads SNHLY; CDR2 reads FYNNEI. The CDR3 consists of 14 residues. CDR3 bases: TGTGCCAGTTGCCGGGACACAACTCGAGAGACCCAGTACTTC. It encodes CASCRDTTRETQYF.

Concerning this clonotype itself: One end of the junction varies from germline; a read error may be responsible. CDR3: CATGGGSSYNGQFF. The CDR3 nucleotides read TGTGCCACCGGAGGAGGGAGCTCCTACAATGGGCAGTTCTTC. This sequence joins TRBV6-5 and TRBJ2-1; TRBD2 might be the D (6 bases). CDR3 size: 14 residues. CDR1 MNHEY and CDR2 SVGAGI come from the germline V gene.

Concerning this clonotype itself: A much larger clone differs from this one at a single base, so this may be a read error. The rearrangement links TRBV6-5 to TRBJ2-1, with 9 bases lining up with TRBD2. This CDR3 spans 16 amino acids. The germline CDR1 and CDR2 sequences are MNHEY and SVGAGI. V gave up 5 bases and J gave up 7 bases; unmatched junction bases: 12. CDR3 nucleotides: TGTGCCAGCAGTCACCAAGGGGCTAGCGGGGTTAATGAGCAGTTCTTC. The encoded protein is CASSHQGASGVNEQFF.

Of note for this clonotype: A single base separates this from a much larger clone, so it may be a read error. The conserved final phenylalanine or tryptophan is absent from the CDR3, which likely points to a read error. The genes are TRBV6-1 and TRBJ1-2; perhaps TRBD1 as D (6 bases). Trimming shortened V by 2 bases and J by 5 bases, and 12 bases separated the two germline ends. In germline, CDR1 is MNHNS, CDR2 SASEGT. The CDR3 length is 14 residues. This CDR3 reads CASSERQGRYGYTC. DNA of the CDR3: TGTGCCAGCAGTGAACGGCAGGGGAGGTATGGCTACACCTGC.

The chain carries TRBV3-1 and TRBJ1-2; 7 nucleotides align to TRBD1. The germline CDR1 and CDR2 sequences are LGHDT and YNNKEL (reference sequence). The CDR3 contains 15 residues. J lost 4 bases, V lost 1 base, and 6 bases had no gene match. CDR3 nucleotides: TGTGCCAGCAGCCAAGGAAGGGGGCTGGGCTATGGCTACACCTTC. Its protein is CASSQGRGLGYGYTF.

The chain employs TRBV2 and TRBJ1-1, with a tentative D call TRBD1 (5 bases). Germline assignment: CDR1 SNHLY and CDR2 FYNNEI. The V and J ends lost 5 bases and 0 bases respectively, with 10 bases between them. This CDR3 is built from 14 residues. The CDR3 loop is CASSRGRMNTEAFF. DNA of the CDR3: TGTGCCAGCAGTAGGGGACGAATGAACACTGAAGCTTTCTTT.